What follows are 15 T cell receptor beta chains derived from one specimen sequenced in a study of cytomegalovirus exposure and HLA in healthy donors. PCR was performed using 60 Vbeta and 13 Jbeta primers. The method was immunoSEQ multiplex PCR; TCRdb's version includes in-frame clones alone and lacks a portion of them. The data show under 150,000 clones, around 77% seen once. Material: PBMCs. Every receptor here comes from a young man in good health and CMV-seronegative.

The chain combines TRBV21-1 with TRBJ2-7; whether TRBD1, the table's D call, matches the DNA was not checked. TRBV21-1 is a listed pseudogene. The CDR3 extends over 15 amino acids. This CDR3 is CASSARRGLGNEQYF. The CDR3 DNA sequence: TGTGCCAGCAGCGCCCGCAGGGGGCTAGGAAACGAGCAGTACTTC.

The V call is TRBV5-6, the J call TRBJ1-1; D unclear. Trimming removed 0 bases at V and 0 bases at J, with 6 bases between. This CDR3 spans 14 amino acids. In germline, CDR1 is SGHDT, CDR2 YYEEEE. The CDR3 DNA sequence: TGTGCCAGCAGCTTGGGCAGGTTGAACACTGAAGCTTTCTTT. Protein sequence: CASSLGRLNTEAFF.

This rearrangement joins TRBV28 to TRBJ1-1; TRBD1 matches 7 bases. CDR1 is MDHEN and CDR2 is SYDVKM in the germline V gene. The CDR3 loop spans 14 amino acids. V lost 2 bases to trimming and J lost 7 bases; unmatched junction nucleotides: 7. The CDR3 sequence: CASSLVRQGVEAFF. CDR3 coding DNA: TGTGCCAGCAGTTTAGTCCGGCAGGGGGTTGAAGCTTTCTTT.

J is TRBJ1-3 and V is TRBV30; 9 bases agree with TRBD1. CDR3 length: 16 residues. Germline V CDR1 and CDR2: GTSNPN, SVGIG (reference sequence). The V and J ends lost 1 base and 0 bases, in that order; junction bases with no gene match: 4. The CDR3 spells CAWSDLGQGSGNTIYF. The CDR3 DNA follows: TGTGCCTGGAGTGACTTGGGACAGGGCTCTGGAAACACCATATATTTT.

The chain carries TRBV5-4 and TRBJ2-5; 8 nucleotides align to TRBD2. The germline V gene has CDR1 SGHNT and CDR2 YYREEE (reference sequence). The CDR3 extends over 16 amino acids. V lost 3 bases, J lost 5 bases, and 12 bases stayed unmatched. Here the CDR3 reads CASSSQSSGLVETQYF. The CDR3 nucleotides read TGTGCCAGCAGCTCTCAATCATCGGGACTAGTGGAGACCCAGTACTTC.

The chain employs TRBV4-1 and TRBJ1-4; no firm D call. Germline V gene data show CDR1 as MGHRA and CDR2 as YSYEKL. The CDR3 is 15 amino acids. V was shortened by 0 bases and J by 2 bases, with 7 bases between the two germline ends. The CDR3 DNA sequence: TGCGCCAGCAGCCAAGAATCGGGTACTAATGAAAAACTGTTTTTT. Its translation is CASSQESGTNEKLFF.

This clone was recorded a few times. The chain has TRBV6-5 and TRBJ1-1, with no clear D. V gave up 6 bases and J gave up 5 bases, with 13 bases separating them. Germline CDR1 is MNHEY and CDR2 is SVGAGI. The CDR3 has 13 residues. The CDR3 DNA follows: TGTGCCAGCAGCCAGGACTCAAGAACTGAAGCTTTCTTT. This sequence encodes CASSQDSRTEAFF.

The chain uses TRBV14 and TRBJ1-1; TRBD1 matches at 7 bases. Per germline, CDR1 SGHDN and CDR2 FVKESK. V was clipped by 6 bases and J by 4 bases; unmatched bases: 8. The CDR3 extends over 14 amino acids. Here the CDR3 DNA reads TGTGCCAGCAGTCGAGACAGGGTGGGCACTGAAGCTTTCTTT. It encodes CASSRDRVGTEAFF.

This clone has just one count. The chain joins TRBV10-3 to TRBJ1-2, with no clear D. The CDR3 is 12 residues long. V was cut by 4 bases and J by 6 bases, with 9 bases left in between. Germline-derived CDR1 and CDR2 are ENHRY and SYGVKD. The CDR3 region is CAISVSGDGYTF. The CDR3 nucleotides are TGTGCCATCAGTGTATCCGGGGATGGCTACACCTTC.

This chain connects TRBV6-4 to TRBJ2-2; TRBD1 might be the D (5 bases). CDR1 and CDR2 from the germline V gene are MRHNA and SNTAGT. The CDR3 runs to 13 residues. Trimming pared 4 bases from V and 3 bases from J, leaving 6 bases between. CDR3 nucleotide sequence: TGTGCCAGCAGTGGGGGCGACACCGGGGAGCTGTTTTTT. Its translation: CASSGGDTGELFF.

For this clone: This CDR3 is also generated by other DNA sequences in the sample. The rearrangement uses TRBV5-1 and TRBJ1-2, with 11 bases matching TRBD1. The trim removed 4 bases at V and 6 bases at J, leaving 2 bases unmatched. The CDR3 runs to 13 residues. Germline CDR1 SGHRS, CDR2 YFSETQ. The CDR3 spells CASSPGQGDGYTF. The DNA of the CDR3 is TGCGCCAGCAGCCCGGGACAGGGGGATGGCTACACCTTC. Full variable domain (missing parts from reference TRBV5-1 and TRBJ1-2): KAGVTQTPRYLIKTRGQQVTLSCSPISGHRSVSWYQQTPGQGLQFLFEYFSETQRNKGNFPGRFSGRQFSNSRSEMNVSTLELGDSALYLCASSPGQGDGYTFGSGTRLTVV.

The rearrangement links TRBV28 to TRBJ2-1; 9 nucleotides agree with TRBD2. The germline gives CDR1 MDHEN, CDR2 SYDVKM. The CDR3 runs to 17 residues. Unmatched junction bases numbered 16, after V lost 6 bases and J lost 7 bases. CDR3 amino acids: CASRVLAGTNRGNEQFF. CDR3 in DNA: TGTGCCAGCAGGGTTCTAGCGGGAACCAACCGGGGGAATGAGCAGTTCTTC.

V usage is TRBV18 and J usage is TRBJ2-7, with D possibly matching TRBD2 (6 bases). This CDR3 contains 14 residues. Germline CDR1 KGHSH, CDR2 LQKENI. Trimming removed 3 bases at V and 5 bases at J, with 14 bases between. CDR3 in amino acids: CASSPRGGLDEQYF. Written as DNA, the CDR3 is TGTGCCAGCTCACCGCGAGGAGGGTTAGACGAGCAGTACTTC.

V gene TRBV19 combines with J gene TRBJ2-1; perhaps TRBD1 as D (6 bases). Germline V gene lookup returns CDR1 LNHDA and CDR2 SQIVND (reference sequence). V gave up 5 bases and J gave up 10 bases, with 12 bases separating them. The CDR3 runs 12 residues. This CDR3 is CASSQDRREQFF. The CDR3 DNA is TGTGCCAGTAGTCAGGACAGAAGGGAGCAGTTCTTC.

About this clone itself: At one end, the junction sequence differs from germline, possibly due to a read error. This chain connects TRBV19 to TRBJ1-5, with TRBD1 as a possible D gene (6 bases). This CDR3 has 15 amino acids. Germline assignment: CDR1 LNHDA and CDR2 SQIVND (reference sequence). CDR3 nucleotide sequence: TGTGCCAGTAGTACAGGGACATGGGGCAATCAGCCCCAGAATTTT. Amino acids: CASSTGTWGNQPQNF.